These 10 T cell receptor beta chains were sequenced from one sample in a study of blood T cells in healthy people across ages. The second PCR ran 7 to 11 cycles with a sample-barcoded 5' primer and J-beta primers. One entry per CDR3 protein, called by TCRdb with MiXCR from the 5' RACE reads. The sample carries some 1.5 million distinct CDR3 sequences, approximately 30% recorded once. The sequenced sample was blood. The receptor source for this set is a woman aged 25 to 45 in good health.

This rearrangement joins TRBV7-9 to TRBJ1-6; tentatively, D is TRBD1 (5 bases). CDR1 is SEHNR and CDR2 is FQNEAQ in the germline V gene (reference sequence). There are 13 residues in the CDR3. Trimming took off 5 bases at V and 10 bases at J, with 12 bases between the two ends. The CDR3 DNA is TGTGCCAGCAGCCAGGAGGGGCAATCACCCCTCCACTTT. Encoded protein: CASSQEGQSPLHF.

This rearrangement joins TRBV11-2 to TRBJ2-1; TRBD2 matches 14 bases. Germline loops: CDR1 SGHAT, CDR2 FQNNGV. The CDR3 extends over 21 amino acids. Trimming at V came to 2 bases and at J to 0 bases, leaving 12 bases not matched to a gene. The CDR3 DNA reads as TGTGCCAGCAGCTTAATATTGAGGACTAGCGGGAGGTGGGCCTCCTACAATGAGCAGTTCTTC. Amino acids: CASSLILRTSGRWASYNEQFF.

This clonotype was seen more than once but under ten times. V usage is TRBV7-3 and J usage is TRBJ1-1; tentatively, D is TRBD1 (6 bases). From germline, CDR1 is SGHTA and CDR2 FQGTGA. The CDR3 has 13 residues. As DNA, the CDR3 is TGTCTGTCCAGCAGGGGCCTGAACACTGAAGCTTTCTTT. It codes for CLSSRGLNTEAFF.

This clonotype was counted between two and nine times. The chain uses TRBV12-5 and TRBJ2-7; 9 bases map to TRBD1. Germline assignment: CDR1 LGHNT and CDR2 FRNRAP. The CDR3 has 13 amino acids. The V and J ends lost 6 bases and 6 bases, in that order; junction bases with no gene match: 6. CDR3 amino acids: CASGGQGIREQYF. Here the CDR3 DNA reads TGTGCTAGTGGGGGACAGGGAATCCGCGAGCAGTACTTC.

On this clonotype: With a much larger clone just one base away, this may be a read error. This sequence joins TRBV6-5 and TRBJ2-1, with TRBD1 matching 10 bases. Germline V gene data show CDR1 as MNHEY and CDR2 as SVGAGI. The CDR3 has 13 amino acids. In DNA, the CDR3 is TGTGCCAGCAGTTCTAGGACAGGGGGTGAGCAGTGCTTC. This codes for CASSSRTGGEQCF.

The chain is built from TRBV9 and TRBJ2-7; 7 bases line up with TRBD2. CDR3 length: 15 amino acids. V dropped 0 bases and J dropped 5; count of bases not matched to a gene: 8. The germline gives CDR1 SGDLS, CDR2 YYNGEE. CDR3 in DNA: TGTGCCAGCAGCGTAGTGACTAGCCCAAGGGACGAGCAGTACTTC. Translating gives CASSVVTSPRDEQYF. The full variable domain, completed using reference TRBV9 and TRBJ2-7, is DSGVTQTPKHLITATGQRVTLRCSPRSGDLSVYWYQQSLDQGLQFLIQYYNGEERAKGNILERFSAQQFPDLHSELNLSSLELGDSALYFCASSVVTSPRDEQYFGPGTRLTVT.

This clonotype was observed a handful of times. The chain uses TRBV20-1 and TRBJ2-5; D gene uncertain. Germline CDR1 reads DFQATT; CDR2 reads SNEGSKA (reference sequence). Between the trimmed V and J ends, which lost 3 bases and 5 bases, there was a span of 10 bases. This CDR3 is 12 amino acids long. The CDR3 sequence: CSASPERETQYF. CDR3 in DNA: TGCAGTGCTAGTCCCGAGAGGGAGACCCAGTACTTC.

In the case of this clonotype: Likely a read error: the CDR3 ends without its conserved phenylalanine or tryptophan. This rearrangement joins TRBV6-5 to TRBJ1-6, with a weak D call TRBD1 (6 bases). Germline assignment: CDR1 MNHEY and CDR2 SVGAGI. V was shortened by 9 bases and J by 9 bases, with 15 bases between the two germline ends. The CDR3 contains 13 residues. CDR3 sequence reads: CARYRDPSSPLHL. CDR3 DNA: TGTGCCAGATACAGGGACCCAAGTTCACCCCTCCACTTG.

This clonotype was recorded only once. Written as DNA, the CDR3 is TGTGCCAGCAGAGGACTAGCGGGGAGCGCAGATACGCAGTATTTT. It specifies CASRGLAGSADTQYF. This chain links TRBV12-3 or TRBV12-4 with TRBJ2-3, with TRBD2 matching over 12 bases. The V gene end was trimmed by 6 bases and the J gene end by 4 bases; junction bases not matched to a gene: 5. This CDR3 region has 15 residues.

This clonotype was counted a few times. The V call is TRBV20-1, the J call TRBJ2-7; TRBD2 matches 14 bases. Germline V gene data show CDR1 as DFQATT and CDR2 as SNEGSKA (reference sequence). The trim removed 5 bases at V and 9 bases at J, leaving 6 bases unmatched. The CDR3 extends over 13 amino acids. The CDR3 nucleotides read TGCAGTGCTGGACTAGCGGGAGGCATGGGGCAGTACTTC. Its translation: CSAGLAGGMGQYF.